The rows below give T cell receptor beta chains drawn from one sample of a study of response to subunit inactivated influenza vaccine. TCRdb itself ran the RT-PCR reads through MiXCR, one entry per CDR3 protein. The sample consists of 170,000 or so distinct CDR3 sequences, about 10% of them appearing once. The material was CD8+ T cells sorted from PBMCs, obtained 23 to 25 months after vaccination. The receptors come from a man in his fifties or sixties who received an inactivated influenza vaccine. Each CDR3 is given with its conserved first and last residue. Each record gives: J gene, clone size, V gene, D gene, CDR3 DNA, CDR3 protein. The D gene is left open where the match is weak. Where a row states a size, it is once, few, many or the class of an expanded clone; other rows omit it.

TRBJ2-1 | - | TRBV5-1 | - | TGCGCCAGCAGCTTGGTGGACACTGAGCAGTTCTTC | CASSLVDTEQFF
TRBJ2-3 | few | TRBV11-2 | TRBD1 | TGTGCCAGCAGCTGGGGGGTCAGGGGGCAAAGCACAGATACGCAGTATTTT | CASSWGVRGQSTDTQYF
TRBJ1-1 | few | TRBV29-1 | - | TGCAGCGTTGAAGACGGAGTGAACACTGAAGCTTTCTTT | CSVEDGVNTEAFF
TRBJ2-7 | many | TRBV29-1 | - | TGCAGCGTTGTAAGGGCTAGCTCCTACGAGCAGTACTTC | CSVVRASSYEQYF
TRBJ1-2 | many | TRBV7-9 | - | TGTGCCAGCAGTCAAGGGGCTCGCGGCTACACCTTC | CASSQGARGYTF
TRBJ2-3 | - | TRBV20-1 | - | TGCAGTCCCTCCGGCTTCCGAGCCGGGGCTAGCGCTAGCACAGATACGCAGTATTTT | CSPSGFRAGASASTDTQYF
TRBJ2-3 | many | TRBV10-2 | TRBD2 | TGCGCCAGCACCAGCGGGGGCCGAGGAGATACGCAGTATTTT | CASTSGGRGDTQYF
TRBJ2-2 | many | TRBV7-6 | TRBD2 | TGTGCCAGCAGCTCGCTAGACAGCGGGAGCTCCGGGGAGCTGTTTTTT | CASSSLDSGSSGELFF
TRBJ2-3 | once | TRBV3-1 | TRBD2 | TGTGCCAGCAGTCAGTATGTCGGGGGGTTGGCAGATACGCAGTATTTT | CASSQYVGGLADTQYF
TRBJ1-3 | few | TRBV4-1 | - | TGCGCCAGCAGCCAAAAGGCAACTTCTGGAAACACCATATATTTT | CASSQKATSGNTIYF
TRBJ1-1 | few | TRBV7-9 | - | TGTGCCAGCAGCCTAGAGGATTCAGGGGTTTTTGAAGCTTTCTTT | CASSLEDSGVFEAFF
TRBJ2-3 | few | TRBV4-2 | - | TGTGCCAGCAGCCAAGAGTGGGCCGGCTATACTAGCACAGATACGCAGTATTTT | CASSQEWAGYTSTDTQYF
TRBJ1-6 | - | TRBV4-2 | - | TGTGCCAGCAGCCAAGATCGGACAGATTATAATTCACCCCTCTACTTT | CASSQDRTDYNSPLYF
TRBJ1-1 | few | TRBV12-3/TRBV12-4 | TRBD1 | TGTGCCAGCAGTTTAGTAGCAGGCAGGGGGCTGAGTATGAACACTGAAGCTTTCTTT | CASSLVAGRGLSMNTEAFF
TRBJ2-3 | few | TRBV27 | - | TGTGCCAGCAGCAAAGGACCCTCACGGGAAGATACGCAGTATTTT | CASSKGPSREDTQYF
TRBJ2-1 | - | TRBV6-6 | - | TGTGCCAGCAGTTCCGCCGGTGATGAGCAGTTCTTC | CASSSAGDEQFF
TRBJ2-3 | few | TRBV14 | TRBD2 | TGTGCCAGCAGCCAACTAGCGGGCCTCCACACAGATACGCAGTATTTT | CASSQLAGLHTDTQYF
TRBJ2-7 | - | TRBV29-1 | - | TGCAGCGTTGAAGATGGGGGGTCCCCCTACGAGCAGTACTTC | CSVEDGGSPYEQYF
TRBJ1-1 | - | TRBV7-9 | - | TGTGCCAGCAGCTGGGGGAATATGAACACTGAAGCTTTCTTT | CASSWGNMNTEAFF
TRBJ1-5 | many | TRBV11-3 | TRBD1 | TGTGCCAGCAGCTCCCGACAGGGAGAGGGTCAGCCCCAGCATTTT | CASSSRQGEGQPQHF
TRBJ2-1 | few | TRBV13 | - | TGTGCCAGCAGCTTAGGCGGGGAGGTTTACAATGAGCAGTTCTTC | CASSLGGEVYNEQFF
TRBJ2-7 | few | TRBV19 | - | TGTGCCAGTAGTACGACAGTGTCCTCCTACGAGCAGTACTTC | CASSTTVSSYEQYF
TRBJ2-1 | few | TRBV20-1 | TRBD2 | TGCAGTGCTAGAGATTGGCTAGCGGGAGATCCCTACAATGAGCAGTTCTTC | CSARDWLAGDPYNEQFF
TRBJ2-5 | - | TRBV6-1 | - | TGTGCCAGCAGGGGGATCGGGGGTGGTCAAGAGACCCAGTACTTC | CASRGIGGGQETQYF
TRBJ2-3 | - | TRBV4-1 | TRBD1 | TGCGCCAGCAGCCAAGCCTCCGGGACAGGGTCAGATACGCAGTATTTT | CASSQASGTGSDTQYF
TRBJ2-7 | many | TRBV2 | TRBD2 | TGTGCCAGCAGTGAAGATGGCAGAGCGGGGGACGAGCAGTACTTC | CASSEDGRAGDEQYF